This T cell receptor beta chain was obtained from a study of cytomegalovirus exposure and HLA in healthy donors (TCRdb year 2017). With respect to the entire study: An earlier analysis of 587 of the donors reported under 300 Gb of sequence data and 90 million to 120 million unique TCR beta sequences obtained from some 200 million T cells. In a later genetic analysis, genome-wide SNP genotypes for about three fifths of the roughly 670 donors were used, and that subset was treated as a discovery cohort. Across under 500 genotyped donors of the cohort, an average of roughly 250,000 unique TCR beta nucleotide sequences per donor were sequenced, and approximately 17% of those sequences were non-productive. Typing coverage differed by locus: A, B, C, DRB1 and DQB1 were typed in roughly 620-640 donors, DQA1 in 522, DPA1 in approximately 610, and DPB1 in just under 490. HLA typing included class I and class II loci at four-digit resolution. Roughly 300 gigabases of sequencing data and 75 million to 85 million unique TCR sequences made up an early release that covered under 750 HLA-typed donors. In the later analysis, no new phenotypic data were used to find candidate immune exposures; instead, reliance was placed on TCR beta sequences and their occurrence across donors. Every repertoire in the discovery cohort had been generated on one and the same sequencing platform. Donor age, sex, ethnicity and CMV serostatus were compiled together with the repertoire data. To predict cytomegalovirus infection status, the study brought together high-throughput TCR immunosequencing, statistical association of individual TCRs with disease status, and machine learning. The T cell repertoires of roughly 660 subjects were profiled by immunosequencing and related to cytomegalovirus serostatus. A separate validation cohort of approximately 130 different subjects was used in addition to the approximately 700-subject first cohort. In a later analysis, previously published TCR beta repertoires from more than 500 donors were re-analyzed and high-resolution HLA genotyping was added so that TCR occurrence patterns could be studied. To decide whether each TCR beta V gene segment behaved as functional or pseudogenic, an earlier analysis of nearly 600 of the donors relied on high-throughput TCR beta sequencing. The study aimed to test whether cataloging public T cell receptors could reveal signatures of past pathogen exposure. The genetic ancestry cluster associated with self-reported Caucasian donors included around 76% of the roughly 380 genotyped donors. About five DR-DQ haplotypes were treated as single units for association and clustering because of strong linkage in the cohort.

Measured from the cysteine to the phenylalanine, the CDR3 is 14 residues long. The entry retains the CDR3 DNA only, 42 bases that are in frame from base 1. In the germline V gene, CDR1 corresponds to MNHEY and CDR2 to SVGAGI. The junction carries 13 bases between V and J, which are trimmed by 5 bases and 2 bases respectively. The receptor library was made with the immunoSEQ multiplex PCR assay. For the multiplex PCR, a mixture combining 60 forward primers for TCR Vbeta segments and 13 reverse primers for TCR Jbeta segments was used. The CDR3 region of rearranged TCR beta genes was amplified from genomic DNA with a multiplex PCR assay. The amplified TCR beta libraries were sequenced on the Illumina HiSeq System as 87-base-pair reads. The source study handled its data this way. Across the 670 or so repertoires, a later analysis counted roughly 77 million unique TCR beta chains, around 10 million of which were shared by at least two donors. Raw reads were error-corrected and collapsed into unique sequences by a nearest-neighbor algorithm in which closely related sequences were merged to remove PCR and sequencing errors. To assign V, D and J gene segments, CDR3 sequences were aligned to IMGT reference sequences. For a sequence to be retained, a match of at least six nucleotides was required to both a V gene segment and a J gene segment. A rearrangement was called productive if the CDR3 had no stop codons and remained in frame with V and J, and every other rearrangement was called non-productive. Following IMGT convention, CDR3 was defined as the stretch from the second conserved V-encoded cysteine to the conserved J-encoded phenylalanine. The earlier analysis of about 560 of the donors excluded any sequence lacking an unambiguous match to a single V gene segment. An earlier analysis of some 610 of the donors called V segments functional above 56.7% productive rearrangements and segregating when the between-donor standard deviation exceeded 5%. A statistical classification framework was built for diagnosing cytomegalovirus status from the catalog of TCR beta chain sequences. In a later analysis, V and J genes were assigned by comparing TCR nucleotide sequences against IMGT/GENE-DB human TR gene sequences. In a later analysis, CDR3 sequences and most-parsimonious VDJ recombination scenarios were assigned using the TCRdist pipeline. A later analysis defined each TCR beta chain by its CDR3 amino acid sequence plus V-gene family, and excluded reads lacking a unique V-gene family. In a later analysis, several hundred highly shared, low-generation-probability nucleotide sequences were removed to address suspected cross-contamination and a sequencing artifact. In a later analysis, a clonal expansion index was calculated for each public chain from normalized within-repertoire ranks of inferred template counts. A later analysis computed generation probabilities with a VDJ recombination model fitted to out-of-frame rearrangements, and checked the results against IGoR. Hypergeometric tests were used in a later analysis to score TCR-TCR, TCR-HLA and TCR-CMV co-occurrence, with a repertoire-size bias correction applied to the TCR pairs. In a later analysis, false discovery rates were estimated by permuting HLA or CMV assignments 20 times. In a later analysis, co-occurring TCRs were grouped using DBSCAN, with TCRdist sequence similarity added in when clustering inside HLA-allele-positive subsets. Co-occurrence clustering excluded repertoires with fewer than 30,000 or more than 120,000 public chains, plus five with anomalous nucleotide sharing. This is the immuneACCESS table as TCRdb keeps it, with only in-frame sequences that have V and J called. A part of the clones is gone; compared with another copy, unresolved V genes explain less than half, and the rest is unexplained. The V and J calls and clone size are taken from that table; D and trimming were inferred from the DNA. This sample holds about 160,000 clones; 75% to 90% were observed only once. Approximately 6.7% of the sample goes to the ten largest clones.

On this clone itself: There is no known antigen for this receptor. No base-level quality is on record; no much larger clone is a single base apart.

The cohort was made up of about 610 healthy bone marrow donors. At the time of sampling, all cohort members were nominally healthy, though unrecorded immune exposures were likely present. The donor tested CMV seropositive and was one of the 289 seropositive cohort members. A peripheral blood sample was provided by each donor, and peripheral blood mononuclear cells were used for TCR beta sequencing. Genomic DNA was extracted from the blood cell samples with the Qiagen DNeasy Blood Extraction Kit. The paper as a whole reports these results and caveats: A later genetic analysis associated a missense DCLRE1C variant with V-gene and J-gene trimming of TCR beta chains, and an independent cohort replicated the association. A group of highly shared sequence variants was considered likely to be a technical artifact of the sequencing pipeline. The presence/absence analyses assumed that sequencing depth was roughly uniform across donors, and that assumption may not be true. CMV serostatus was the only immune exposure information available for the cohort. At a false discovery rate of 0.05, a later analysis linked around 15,000 TCR beta sequences to specific HLA alleles. Some IMGT-functional V segments, including TRBV6-2 and TRBV6-3, could not be distinguished by the 87-base-pair reads and were therefore excluded. It was suggested by the authors that the approach could potentially be generalized to other disease states and immunological phenotypes. An earlier analysis of approximately 570 of the donors showed that most TCR beta V segments appeared in productive rearrangements either about 90% or about 30% of the time, which broadly matched IMGT annotations. Because HLA typing was unavailable for some donors at each locus, only the typed subset was used in association tests. In vitro tests confirmed that a few of the cytomegalovirus-associated TCR beta chains recognize cytomegalovirus antigens. Because counts were too low, about 15 rarely observed V segments, including chromosome 9 orphons, were left out of the earlier analysis of 587 of the donors. Most CMV-associated TCR beta chains appeared to be HLA-restricted in a later analysis, and the HLA associations seemed to be driven largely by CMV exposure. A total of fewer than 200 TCR beta chains were listed by the study as associated with cytomegalovirus. Compared with equally common non-associated chains, HLA-associated TCR beta chains in a later analysis were more clonally expanded and had lower generation probabilities. The classifier was reported to diagnose cytomegalovirus status with high specificity and sensitivity in both the original and validation cohorts. In this cohort, only TCR beta chains were sequenced, and detectable features were limited by the absence of alpha or paired-chain data. According to a later analysis, parvovirus B19, influenza, CMV and Epstein-Barr virus appeared linked to several top co-occurrence clusters. Compared with the 666-donor mean, donors in an Asian-associated ancestry cluster had fewer N-insertions in productive TCRs, according to a later genetic analysis. A further reported finding was that TCR beta sequences accurately predicted the HLA-A and HLA-B alleles for most subjects in the first cohort. According to a later analysis, TCR association rates differed among HLA loci, with DRB1 alleles showing the most associated TCRs and HLA-C alleles showing the fewest. Correlated functional status among segregating V segments might be attributable to linkage disequilibrium, but an unknown experimental factor could not be ruled out. Across donors, most TCR sequences were observed very rarely, whereas some public TCRs were present in many individuals. Assigning TCR associations to individual alleles was difficult when HLA alleles, especially DR and DQ, strongly co-occurred.

The clonotype was recovered from a male donor in good health and CMV-seropositive. Material: PBMCs. Here the chain combines TRBV6-5 and TRBJ2-7, and TRBD2 may be the D gene, going by 6 matching bases. The CDR3 reads CASSTGTRTYEQYF. The DNA sequence is as follows: TGTGCCAGCAGTACCGGGACTCGGACCTACGAGCAGTACTTC.